These 15 T cell receptor beta chains came from one sample sequenced in a study of T cells expressing NK-cell markers. From its re-call of the 5' RACE reads, TCRdb lists each CDR3 protein once, without DNA. Seen in this sample are 550,000 to 600,000 distinct CDR3 sequences; the ten most common clones hold less than 4.5%. The sample was blood T cells: a sorted CD56 or NKG2C T cell subset, CD4+ or CD8+ T cells, or bulk PBMC T cells (not recorded which). These receptors were collected from a man aged 18 to 35 in good health.

The CDR3: CASSTLRRAAFEQFF. V is TRBV12-3 or TRBV12-4 and J is TRBJ2-1; there is no DNA to check the TCRdb D call of TRBD1. This CDR3 contains 15 residues.

The chain combines TRBV24-1 with TRBJ2-1; TCRdb outputs TRBD2, but without DNA this stays unchecked. The CDR3 contains 18 residues. Germline loops: CDR1 KGHDR, CDR2 SFDVKD. The CDR3 region is CATSDSGTSGPTYNEQFF.

The chain joins TRBV13 to TRBJ2-3; TCRdb selects TRBD2, and the lack of DNA leaves this call unchecked. The CDR3 has 15 amino acids. Germline CDR1 is PRHDT and CDR2 is FYEKMQ (reference sequence). Here the CDR3 reads CASGASGRGTDTQYF.

The CDR3 protein is CASSRPGSAEQFF. The rearrangement links TRBV6-1 to TRBJ2-1; TCRdb names TRBD1, which stays unverified in the absence of DNA. This CDR3 spans 13 amino acids. CDR1 and CDR2 (germline): MNHNS, SASEGT.

The chain employs TRBV6-5 and TRBJ2-3; with no DNA, the TCRdb D assignment of TRBD2 cannot be verified. Looked up from germline, CDR1 is MNHEY and CDR2 is SVGAGI. This CDR3 is built from 12 residues. The CDR3 here is CATGLAYDTQYF.

The CDR3 loop reads CAWSAGTSGTDTQYF. The chain uses TRBV30 and TRBJ2-3; with no DNA, the TCRdb D assignment of TRBD2 cannot be verified. This CDR3 has 15 residues. The germline V gene encodes CDR1 GTSNPN and CDR2 SVGIG (reference sequence).

V gene TRBV2 combines with J gene TRBJ2-3; the TCRdb D gene call, TRBD2, has no DNA to confirm it. Per germline, CDR1 SNHLY and CDR2 FYNNEI. This CDR3 comprises 15 residues. CDR3: CASSRGPGSTDTQYF.

The rearrangement uses TRBV15 and TRBJ2-1. CDR1 LNHNV and CDR2 YYDKDF come from the germline V gene (reference sequence). This CDR3 has 17 amino acids. CDR3 loop: CATSRDGFAASYNEQFF. Drawing the rest from reference TRBV15 and TRBJ2-1, the complete variable domain is DAMVIQNPRYQVTQFGKPVTLSCSQTLNHNVMYWYQQKSSQAPKLLFHYYDKDFNNEADTPDNFQSRRPNTSFCFLDIRSPGLGDTAMYLCATSRDGFAASYNEQFFGPGTRLTVL.

V is TRBV7-2 and J is TRBJ2-1; TCRdb returns TRBD2, unconfirmable since there is no DNA. The CDR3 has 12 amino acids. The V gene's germline CDR1 is SGHTA and CDR2 FQGNSA. This CDR3 reads CASSFIAGVKFF.

The V and J genes are TRBV4-1 and TRBJ1-3. Germline V gene data show CDR1 as MGHRA and CDR2 as YSYEKL. This CDR3 is 17 amino acids long. The CDR3 reads CASSQESGLISGNTIYF.

This chain uses TRBV5-1 with TRBJ2-3; without DNA, the TCRdb call of TRBD2 cannot be checked. Germline CDR1 SGHRS, CDR2 YFSETQ. CDR3 length: 19 residues. The CDR3 here is CASSLPVHSQRERVDTQYF.

The genes are TRBV5-1 and TRBJ2-7. CDR1 SGHRS and CDR2 YFSETQ come from the germline V gene. This CDR3 comprises 14 residues. CDR3 protein: CASSTHGSTYEQYF.

The chain combines TRBV10-3 with TRBJ2-7. Per germline, CDR1 ENHRY and CDR2 SYGVKD. This CDR3 comprises 14 residues. CDR3 amino acids: CATQPGRSTYEQYF.

The gene calls are TRBV28 and TRBJ2-5; TCRdb proposes TRBD2, but this gene call is untestable without DNA. This CDR3 has 14 residues. Germline V gives CDR1 MDHEN, CDR2 SYDVKM. The CDR3 spells CASRLAGGLETQYF.

V and J are TRBV20-1 and TRBJ2-4; TCRdb calls TRBD1, which cannot be checked without DNA. Germline values: CDR1 DFQATT, CDR2 SNEGSKA (reference sequence). The CDR3 spans 12 residues. The CDR3 sequence: CSANGQEDIQYF.